The 17 T cell receptor beta chains reported below all come from one sample, sequenced in a study of cytotoxic CD8 clonotypes in ibrutinib-treated CLL. Here immunoSEQ multiplex PCR was the method, and the copy in TCRdb shows in-frame clones only, minus some. The sample holds under 200,000 clones, about 80% seen once. The starting material was PBMCs, obtained after 12 months of ibrutinib treatment. The receptors originated from a human donor with chronic lymphocytic leukemia.

The sample holds a few counts of this clone. The genes are TRBV5-4 and TRBJ1-4; 7 bases match TRBD1. Unmatched junction bases numbered 6, after V lost 4 bases and J lost 0 bases. Per germline, CDR1 SGHNT and CDR2 YYREEE (reference sequence). There are 16 residues in the CDR3. This chain's CDR3 is CASSPSTGATNEKLFF. The DNA for the CDR3 is TGTGCCAGCAGCCCGTCAACAGGGGCAACTAATGAAAAACTGTTTTTT.

V and J are TRBV28 and TRBJ1-5; no reliable D call. The germline gives CDR1 MDHEN, CDR2 SYDVKM. CDR3 length: 13 residues. Trimming removed 4 bases at V and 3 bases at J, with 7 bases between. The CDR3 sequence is CASSSGYNQPQHF. Written as DNA, the CDR3 is TGTGCCAGCAGTTCCGGGTACAATCAGCCCCAGCATTTT.

The gene calls are TRBV5-4 and TRBJ1-5, with 10 positions matching TRBD1. CDR1 is SGHNT and CDR2 is YYREEE in the germline V gene (reference sequence). The CDR3 consists of 15 residues. V lost 0 bases and J lost 6; bases outside the gene matches: 3. CDR3 nucleotides: TGTGCCAGCAGCTTGGGTGGGACAGGGGTTCAGCCCCAGCATTTT. Protein product: CASSLGGTGVQPQHF.

The chain joins TRBV15 to TRBJ2-3; 8 nucleotides match TRBD2. The CDR3 is 17 residues long. The V segment lost 3 bases and the J segment 5 bases; nucleotides outside the gene matches: 13. Germline values: CDR1 LNHNV, CDR2 YYDKDF (reference sequence). The CDR3 bases are TGTGCCACCAGCAGCCTACGGGGGACGGGAGGGGGAGATACGCAGTATTTT. Amino acid sequence: CATSSLRGTGGGDTQYF. The variable domain in full, completed from reference TRBV15 and TRBJ2-3, reads DAMVIQNPRYQVTQFGKPVTLSCSQTLNHNVMYWYQQKSSQAPKLLFHYYDKDFNNEADTPDNFQSRRPNTSFCFLDIRSPGLGDTAMYLCATSSLRGTGGGDTQYFGPGTRLTVL.

The chain couples TRBV6-6 to TRBJ2-7, with 8 bases aligning to TRBD2. CDR3 length: 16 residues. Germline V gene sequence: CDR1 MNHNY, CDR2 SVGAGI (reference sequence). V was clipped by 5 bases and J by 1 base; unmatched bases: 10. The CDR3 coding sequence is TGTGCCAGCAGTCCCCTAGCGGGTAAACGGTCCTACGAGCAGTACTTC. This translates into CASSPLAGKRSYEQYF.

The chain recombines TRBV10-1 with TRBJ1-2; 7 bases fit TRBD1. Germline assignment: CDR1 WNHNN and CDR2 SYGVQD (reference sequence). CDR3 length: 13 residues. After removal of 7 bases from V and 4 bases from J, the junction contained 6 bases not matched to a gene. The CDR3 spells CASTQGPSYGYTF. The CDR3 coding sequence is TGCGCCAGCACACAGGGGCCTTCCTATGGCTACACCTTC.

The rearrangement uses TRBV28 and TRBJ1-5; possibly TRBD1 for D (5 bases). Between the trimmed V and J ends, which lost 10 bases and 0 bases, there was a span of 25 bases. The CDR3 sequence is 18 residues long. CDR1 and CDR2 from the germline V gene are MDHEN and SYDVKM. CDR3 region: CAIPGILGDLFSNQPQHF. CDR3 coding DNA: TGTGCCATCCCGGGGATCCTAGGGGACCTATTTAGCAATCAGCCCCAGCATTTT.

The chain joins TRBV19 to TRBJ2-7; D may be TRBD1 or TRBD2 (5 bases each). CDR3 length equals 14 residues. V lost 4 bases, J lost 0 bases, and 10 bases lay in between. The germline V gene encodes CDR1 LNHDA and CDR2 SQIVND (reference sequence). CDR3 sequence reads: CASSNRDASYEQYF. In DNA form, the CDR3 reads TGTGCCAGTAGTAACCGGGACGCCTCCTACGAGCAGTACTTC. Variable domain in full (rest from reference TRBV19 and TRBJ2-7): DGGITQSPKYLFRKEGQNVTLSCEQNLNHDAMYWYRQDPGQGLRLIYYSQIVNDFQKGDIAEGYSVSREKKESFPLTVTSAQKNPTAFYLCASSNRDASYEQYFGPGTRLTVT.

The CDR3 region has the DNA TGTGCCAGCAGTCAAATTCAGAGGCCCGGGGAGCTGTTTTTT. The encoded protein is CASSQIQRPGELFF. This sequence joins TRBV28 and TRBJ2-2, with D uncertain. Germline CDR1 MDHEN, CDR2 SYDVKM. V was cut by 5 bases and J by 6 bases, with 13 bases left in between. The CDR3 sequence is 14 residues long.

This rearrangement joins TRBV19 to TRBJ1-5, with D maybe TRBD1 (5 bases). Germline V gives CDR1 LNHDA, CDR2 SQIVND (reference sequence). The CDR3 loop spans 15 amino acids. Trimming pared 6 bases from V and 4 bases from J, leaving 16 bases between. CDR3 loop: CASSTEIGGNQPQHF. CDR3 in DNA: TGTGCCAGTAGCACTGAAATCGGGGGTAATCAGCCCCAGCATTTT.

The chain recombines TRBV28 with TRBJ1-5; D unresolved. Trimming stripped 5 bases from V and 4 bases from J, with 6 bases between. The CDR3 covers 12 residues. Germline V CDR1 and CDR2: MDHEN, SYDVKM. The CDR3 region has the DNA TGTGCCAGCAGTATAATGAATCAGCCCCAGCATTTT. Its translation is CASSIMNQPQHF. Full variable domain (missing parts from reference TRBV28 and TRBJ1-5): DVKVTQSSRYLVKRTGEKVFLECVQDMDHENMFWYRQDPGLGLRLIYFSYDVKMKEKGDIPEGYSVSREKKERFSLILESASTNQTSMYLCASSIMNQPQHFGDGTRLSIL.

This clone appeared a single time. The chain has TRBV30 and TRBJ1-5; D is uncertain. Germline V CDR1 and CDR2: GTSNPN, SVGIG (reference sequence). This CDR3 region has 14 residues. The germline V and J ends were trimmed by 1 base and 0 bases, with 7 bases remaining between them. The CDR3 protein is CAWSEGNSNQPQHF. The CDR3 bases are TGTGCCTGGAGTGAAGGGAATAGCAATCAGCCCCAGCATTTT.

This sequence joins TRBV4-1 and TRBJ2-7; TRBD1 or TRBD2 may be the D gene (5 bases each). The CDR3 has 14 amino acids. CDR1 and CDR2 from the germline V gene are MGHRA and YSYEKL. Trimming removed 5 bases at V and 3 bases at J, with 14 bases between. CDR3 sequence: CASSSPGTNYEQYF. CDR3 DNA: TGCGCCAGCAGCAGCCCCGGGACGAACTACGAGCAGTACTTC.

The chain is built from TRBV4-1 and TRBJ2-1; D perhaps matches TRBD2 (5 bases). V was clipped by 1 base and J by 2 bases, with 9 bases between them. In germline, CDR1 is MGHRA, CDR2 YSYEKL. The CDR3 extends over 15 amino acids. The CDR3 region is CASSQGHGTYNEQFF. CDR3 nucleotide sequence: TGCGCCAGCAGCCAAGGTCACGGGACCTACAATGAGCAGTTCTTC.

The chain carries TRBV5-1 and TRBJ2-3; D unresolved. The germline V gene encodes CDR1 SGHRS and CDR2 YFSETQ. V lost 0 bases and J lost 0, with 5 bases in between. This CDR3 spans 14 amino acids. CDR3 in DNA: TGCGCCAGCAGCTTGGGACACAGCACAGATACGCAGTATTTT. This translates into CASSLGHSTDTQYF.

The gene calls are TRBV9 and TRBJ2-7; weak D call: TRBD2 (5 bases). V lost 0 bases and J lost 0, with 7 bases in between. This CDR3 spans 14 amino acids. The germline V gene encodes CDR1 SGDLS and CDR2 YYNGEE. CDR3 in DNA: TGTGCCAGCAGCGTAGTGGGGAGCTCCTACGAGCAGTACTTC. Translation gives CASSVVGSSYEQYF.

The V and J genes are TRBV7-2 and TRBJ2-1, with D tentatively TRBD2 (6 bases). V lost 5 bases, J lost 6 bases, and 20 bases lay in between. This CDR3 comprises 16 residues. Germline loops: CDR1 SGHTA, CDR2 FQGNSA. The CDR3 loop is CASSPFQGVGGNEQFF. The CDR3 region has the DNA TGTGCCAGCAGCCCCTTTCAAGGGGTGGGAGGCAATGAGCAGTTCTTC.